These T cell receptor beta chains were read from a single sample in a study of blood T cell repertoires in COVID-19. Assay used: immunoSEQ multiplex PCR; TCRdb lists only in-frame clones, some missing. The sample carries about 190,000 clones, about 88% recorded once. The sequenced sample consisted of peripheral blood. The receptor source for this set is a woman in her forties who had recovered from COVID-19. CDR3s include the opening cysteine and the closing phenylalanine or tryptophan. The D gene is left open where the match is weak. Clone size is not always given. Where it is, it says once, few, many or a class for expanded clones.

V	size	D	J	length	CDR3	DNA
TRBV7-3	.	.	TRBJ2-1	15	CASSFEDGDYNEQFF	TGTGCCAGCAGCTTCGAGGACGGGGACTACAATGAGCAGTTCTTC
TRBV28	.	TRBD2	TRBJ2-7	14	CASSYRTSGYEQYF	TGTGCCAGCAGCTATCGGACTAGCGGCTACGAGCAGTACTTC
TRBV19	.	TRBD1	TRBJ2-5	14	CASSSGQGAQVQYF	TGTGCCAGTAGTTCCGGACAGGGCGCCCAGGTCCAGTACTTC
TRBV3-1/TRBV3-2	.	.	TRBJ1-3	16	CASSQGAQVSGNTIYF	TGTGCCAGCAGCCAAGGGGCTCAAGTCTCTGGAAACACCATATATTTT
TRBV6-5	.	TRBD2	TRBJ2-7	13	CASKPPGGGEQYF	TGTGCCAGCAAGCCCCCGGGGGGGGGCGAGCAGTACTTC
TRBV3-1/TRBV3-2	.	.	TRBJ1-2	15	CASSQAPQGPGGYTF	TGTGCCAGCAGCCAAGCACCCCAGGGGCCCGGAGGCTACACCTTC
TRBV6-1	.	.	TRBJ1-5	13	CASSERRDQPQHF	TGTGCCAGCAGTGAACGTCGGGATCAGCCCCAGCATTTT
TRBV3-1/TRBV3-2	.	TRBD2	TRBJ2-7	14	CASRPSGGTYEQYF	TGTGCCAGCAGACCTAGCGGGGGAACCTACGAGCAGTACTTC
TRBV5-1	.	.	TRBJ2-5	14	CASSPHGGQETQYF	TGCGCCAGCAGCCCTCACGGGGGCCAAGAGACCCAGTACTTC
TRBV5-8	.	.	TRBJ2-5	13	CASSRQGGETQYF	TGTGCCAGCAGCCGTCAGGGTGGGGAGACCCAGTACTTC
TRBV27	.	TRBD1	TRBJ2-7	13	CASSPGTGNEQYF	TGTGCCAGCAGTCCCGGGACAGGGAACGAGCAGTACTTC
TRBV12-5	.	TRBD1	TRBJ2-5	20	CASGFFAPVSGTTGGETQYF	TGTGCTAGTGGTTTTTTTGCCCCCGTTTCCGGGACCACAGGGGGAGAGACCCAGTACTTC
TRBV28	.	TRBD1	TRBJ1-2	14	CASLFSGGDYGYTF	TGTGCCAGCCTATTCTCAGGGGGCGACTATGGCTACACCTTC
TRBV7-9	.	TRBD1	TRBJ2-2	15	CASSSRDSYTGELFF	TGTGCCAGCAGCTCCCGGGACAGCTACACCGGGGAGCTGTTTTTT
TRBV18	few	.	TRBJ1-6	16	CASSESEGSYNSPLHF	TGTGCCAGCTCAGAATCGGAGGGCTCCTATAATTCACCCCTCCACTTT
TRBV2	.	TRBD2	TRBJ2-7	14	CASSGTSGSGEQYF	TGTGCCAGCAGTGGGACTAGCGGGAGTGGCGAGCAGTACTTC